This T cell receptor (beta chain) was documented in a study of CD8 T cells in Susac syndrome. Overall study context: Clinically active disease was present in 5 or 6 of the sequenced Susac syndrome patients. Eight of these patients were in remission.

Per the germline V gene, CDR1 is MDHEN and CDR2 is SYDVKM. The CDR3 is 15 amino acids. J was trimmed by 7 bases and V by 3 bases; bases with no gene match: 8. Random-hexamer reverse transcription was applied to roughly 0.5 to 1 ug RNA. By means of immunoSEQ multiplex PCR, TCR beta CDR3 spanning 54 Vbeta and 13 Jbeta underwent amplification. TCRdb used MiXCR to reprocess the immunoSEQ multiplex PCR reads, holding one entry per CDR3 protein. The top ten hold 0.35% to 0.5% of the sample, which has tens of thousands of distinct CDR3 sequences, under 95% seen once. The genes are TRBV28 and TRBJ2-1; 8 bases match TRBD2. The clonotype was recovered from a human donor with Susac syndrome. The sequenced material came from CD8+ T cells from PBMCs. DNA for the CDR3: TGTGCCAGCAGTTTTATAGCGGGATCGAGGAATGAGCAGTTCTTC. Translation: CASSFIAGSRNEQFF.